The 27 T cell receptor beta chains listed next were all sequenced from one sample in a study of OX40 agonist ivuxolimab in advanced cancers. The table came from immunoSEQ multiplex PCR; TCRdb's copy has only in-frame clones and leaves some out. Seen here are tens of thousands of clones, 92% observed once, and the top ten hold about 0.45%. The source material was CD4+ or CD8+ T cells sorted from blood, sampled in a trial of the OX40 agonist ivuxolimab. The receptor set was obtained from an adult with an advanced solid tumor such as melanoma, head and neck, liver or kidney cancer.

This rearrangement joins TRBV18 to TRBJ2-5, with D perhaps TRBD2 (5 bases). V shed 3 bases and J shed 5 bases, with 16 bases lying between them. This CDR3 comprises 15 residues. The V gene's germline CDR1 is KGHSH and CDR2 LQKENI. The DNA of the CDR3 is TGTGCCAGCTCACCGACCGGGATAATCGCGGAGACCCAGTACTTC. Its translation: CASSPTGIIAETQYF.

V usage is TRBV7-2 and J usage is TRBJ2-7, with 9 bases identical to TRBD2. The germline gives CDR1 SGHTA, CDR2 FQGNSA. The CDR3 spans 13 residues. Germline trimming cut 3 bases from V and 6 bases from J; bases unmatched to any gene: 3. CDR3: CASSFRLAVEQYF. In DNA form, the CDR3 reads TGTGCCAGCAGCTTCAGACTAGCGGTCGAGCAGTACTTC.

This clone has just one count. The gene calls are TRBV6-5 and TRBJ1-2; 8 nucleotides agree with TRBD1. CDR1 and CDR2 from the germline V gene are MNHEY and SVGAGI. The CDR3 loop spans 15 amino acids. Trimming took 6 bases from V and 6 from J; bases not matched to a gene: 12. CDR3 DNA: TGTGCCAGCAGATTGACCTCAGGGGGCTATCATGGCTACACCTTC. Translated: CASRLTSGGYHGYTF.

V gene TRBV13 combines with J gene TRBJ2-1; 8 bases are shared with TRBD1. CDR1 and CDR2 (germline): PRHDT, FYEKMQ (reference sequence). V shed 5 bases, J shed 1 base, and the junction held 7 bases outside the gene matches. This CDR3 contains 16 residues. The CDR3 here is CASSHRTGRSYNEQFF. CDR3 bases: TGTGCCAGCAGCCACCGGACAGGGAGATCCTACAATGAGCAGTTCTTC.

The chain uses TRBV5-6 and TRBJ2-2, with D unclear. Trimming stripped 4 bases from V and 1 base from J, with 5 bases between. The CDR3 contains 13 residues. Germline CDR1 SGHDT, CDR2 YYEEEE. The CDR3 loop reads CASSPVNTGELFF. The CDR3 bases are TGTGCCAGCAGCCCGGTGAACACCGGGGAGCTGTTTTTT.

The chain joins TRBV6-5 to TRBJ2-7; 12 bases match TRBD2. Looked up from germline, CDR1 is MNHEY and CDR2 is SVGAGI. With 0 bases clipped from V and 4 bases from J, the junction kept 4 bases outside the gene matches. This CDR3 has 16 residues. In DNA form, the CDR3 reads TGTGCCAGCAGTTACTCGGGACTAGCGGGTTGGTACGAGCAGTACTTC. This gives the protein CASSYSGLAGWYEQYF.

The rearrangement joins TRBV4-3 to TRBJ1-4; no clear D gene. The CDR3 extends over 12 amino acids. V lost 1 base, J lost 5 bases, and 2 bases lay in between. Looked up from germline, CDR1 is LGHNA and CDR2 is YSLEER. The CDR3 is CASSQVNEKLFF. DNA of the CDR3: TGCGCCAGCAGCCAAGTAAATGAAAAACTGTTTTTT.

V usage is TRBV11-3 and J usage is TRBJ2-1; 12 bases match TRBD1. Germline V CDR1 and CDR2: SGHNT, YENEEA. Trimming took 4 bases from V and 9 from J; bases not matched to a gene: 10. The CDR3 spans 16 residues. CDR3 DNA sequence: TGTGCCAGCAGCTCACATGGGACAGGGGGCTTGGGTGAGCAGTTCTTC. Amino acid sequence: CASSSHGTGGLGEQFF.

This clone has only one observation. The chain uses TRBV7-2 and TRBJ2-7; D is possibly TRBD1 or TRBD2 (6 bases each). The CDR3 has 18 residues. The V gene lost 1 base and the J gene lost 5 bases, with 24 bases spanning the gap. Germline values: CDR1 SGHTA, CDR2 FQGNSA. CDR3 sequence reads: CASSLEWRAGAGGHEQYF. CDR3 DNA sequence: TGTGCCAGCAGCTTAGAATGGAGGGCAGGGGCAGGTGGACACGAGCAGTACTTC.

The chain combines TRBV14 with TRBJ1-4, with D uncertain. Per the germline V gene, CDR1 is SGHDN and CDR2 is FVKESK. The CDR3 is 15 residues long. Deletions cut 1 base from V and 7 bases from J, with 13 bases between. CDR3 in DNA: TGTGCCAGCAGCCAAGGGGTTGGGAGTGGTGAAAAACTGTTTTTT. Its translation: CASSQGVGSGEKLFF.

This clone was observed a handful of times. The V gene is TRBV2, the J gene TRBJ2-7, with TRBD1 matching over 7 bases. Germline lookup yields CDR1 SNHLY and CDR2 FYNNEI. There are 16 residues in the CDR3. V lost 5 bases to trimming and J lost 4 bases; unmatched junction nucleotides: 14. The CDR3 loop is CASSLSQGQTTYEQYF. The CDR3 coding sequence is TGTGCCAGCAGTCTTTCCCAGGGACAGACTACGTACGAGCAGTACTTC.

The CDR3 loop reads CASSAVQLPDTQYF. CDR3 DNA: TGCGCCAGCAGTGCGGTCCAGCTCCCAGATACGCAGTATTTT. The chain couples TRBV10-1 to TRBJ2-3; D is undetermined. The germline V gene encodes CDR1 WNHNN and CDR2 SYGVQD (reference sequence). CDR3 size: 14 residues. The V gene lost 4 bases and the J gene lost 4 bases, with 12 bases spanning the gap.

The chain links TRBV7-9 to TRBJ1-3; tentatively, D is TRBD1 (5 bases). Germline lookup yields CDR1 SEHNR and CDR2 FQNEAQ (reference sequence). V was clipped by 0 bases and J by 3 bases, with 9 bases between them. This CDR3 has 15 residues. DNA of the CDR3: TGTGCCAGCAGCTTAGCGCTCCAGGGTGGAAACACCATATATTTT. Encoded protein: CASSLALQGGNTIYF.

The chain combines TRBV4-1 with TRBJ2-1, with a weak D call TRBD2 (6 bases). Germline V gene lookup returns CDR1 MGHRA and CDR2 YSYEKL. The CDR3 extends over 15 amino acids. The V and J ends lost 3 bases and 1 base respectively, with 10 bases between them. The CDR3 coding sequence is TGCGCCAGCAGCCAGGGCGGGGAATCCTACAATGAGCAGTTCTTC. It yields the protein CASSQGGESYNEQFF.

This clone was detected a few times. V usage is TRBV10-1 and J usage is TRBJ2-5; TRBD1 might be the D (6 bases). The germline V gene encodes CDR1 WNHNN and CDR2 SYGVQD (reference sequence). The CDR3 extends over 13 amino acids. Between the trimmed V and J ends, which lost 5 bases and 9 bases, there was a span of 16 bases. CDR3 DNA: TGCGCCAGCAGTCCTAGACTCGAGGGGGCCCAGTACTTC. It translates to CASSPRLEGAQYF.

This sequence joins TRBV14 and TRBJ1-3; weak D call: TRBD1 (6 bases). Germline values: CDR1 SGHDN, CDR2 FVKESK. The V and J ends lost 6 bases and 2 bases respectively, with 14 bases between them. CDR3 length: 15 residues. This CDR3 is CASSRTYRAGNTIYF. CDR3 coding DNA: TGTGCCAGCAGTCGAACCTACAGGGCTGGAAACACCATATATTTT.

This clone has a handful of counts. V and J are TRBV10-2 and TRBJ2-3; 8 bases agree with TRBD1. The CDR3 contains 15 residues. Germline V lookup: CDR1 WSHSY, CDR2 SAAADI. Trimming at V came to 6 bases and at J to 4 bases, leaving 9 bases not matched to a gene. In nucleotides, the CDR3 is TGCGCCAGCAGCAACGGACAGGGACGGGCAGATACGCAGTATTTT. Amino acids: CASSNGQGRADTQYF.

This clone has just one count. The V gene is TRBV19, the J gene TRBJ2-3, with 9 positions matching TRBD2. CDR1 and CDR2 (germline): LNHDA, SQIVND (reference sequence). CDR3 length: 16 amino acids. Unmatched junction bases numbered 9, after V lost 7 bases and J lost 1 base. The CDR3 DNA reads as TGTGCCAGTACCCTCGGGACTAGCATACGCACAGATACGCAGTATTTT. This encodes CASTLGTSIRTDTQYF.

The chain joins TRBV7-2 to TRBJ2-7; D is unresolved. This CDR3 is 13 amino acids long. Germline CDR1 is SGHTA and CDR2 is FQGNSA. V dropped 0 bases and J dropped 2 bases, with 5 bases sitting between them. The CDR3: CASSLAWAYEQYF. DNA for the CDR3: TGTGCCAGCAGCTTAGCGTGGGCCTACGAGCAGTACTTC.

This rearrangement joins TRBV5-1 to TRBJ1-2, with D perhaps TRBD1 (5 bases). This CDR3 contains 14 residues. Germline V gene sequence: CDR1 SGHRS, CDR2 YFSETQ. V was pared by 5 bases and J by 3 bases, with 14 bases between. The DNA of the CDR3 is TGCGCCAGCAGTCTCAATGGGGGAGACTATGGCTACACCTTC. Its protein product is CASSLNGGDYGYTF.

The chain has TRBV15 and TRBJ1-4, with TRBD1 matching 10 bases. From germline, CDR1 is LNHNV and CDR2 YYDKDF (reference sequence). CDR3 length equals 16 residues. The junction had 6 bases not matched to a gene; V was cut back by 3 bases and J by 5 bases. DNA for the CDR3: TGTGCCACCAGCAGTTCTCTGGGACAGGGGAATGAAAAACTGTTTTTT. It encodes CATSSSLGQGNEKLFF. The full variable domain, rest sourced from reference TRBV15 and TRBJ1-4, is DAMVIQNPRYQVTQFGKPVTLSCSQTLNHNVMYWYQQKSSQAPKLLFHYYDKDFNNEADTPDNFQSRRPNTSFCFLDIRSPGLGDTAMYLCATSSSLGQGNEKLFFGSGTQLSVL.

The chain has TRBV6-1 and TRBJ2-5; D is possibly TRBD1 (6 bases). Germline values: CDR1 MNHNS, CDR2 SASEGT. There are 14 residues in the CDR3. V lost 5 bases and J 5 bases, leaving 15 bases between the germline ends. This CDR3 reads CASSQTGAGETQYF. DNA for the CDR3: TGTGCCAGCAGTCAGACAGGTGCCGGGGAGACCCAGTACTTC.

The rearrangement links TRBV6-1 to TRBJ2-3; 9 nucleotides line up with TRBD2. CDR1 and CDR2 (germline): MNHNS, SASEGT. V dropped 4 bases and J dropped 1; count of bases not matched to a gene: 3. The CDR3 spans 15 residues. The CDR3 coding sequence is TGTGCCAGCAGTGCGTCTAGCGGGGGCACAGATACGCAGTATTTT. Translating gives CASSASSGGTDTQYF.

The chain couples TRBV30 to TRBJ1-2; D gene uncertain. CDR1 is GTSNPN, CDR2 SVGIG, per germline (reference sequence). CDR3 size: 12 residues. Between the trimmed V and J ends, which lost 5 bases and 5 bases, there was a span of 12 bases. The CDR3 region has the DNA TGTGCCTGGGGGGAGGGCGGATATGGCTACACCTTC. Translation gives CAWGEGGYGYTF.

This clone was observed once. The gene calls are TRBV6-5 and TRBJ2-7; D is unresolved. This CDR3 contains 14 residues. Germline CDR1 MNHEY, CDR2 SVGAGI. Trimming pared 1 base from V and 0 bases from J, leaving 7 bases between. CDR3 DNA: TGTGCCAGCAGTTACTTTCGGAGCTCCTACGAGCAGTACTTC. This codes for CASSYFRSSYEQYF.

The CDR3 here is CASSFVISLSYNEQFF. CDR3 coding DNA: TGCGCCAGCAGCTTCGTAATCAGCCTCTCCTACAATGAGCAGTTCTTC. The V gene is TRBV5-1, the J gene TRBJ2-1; D is ambiguous. The CDR3 extends over 16 amino acids. CDR1 is SGHRS and CDR2 is YFSETQ in the germline V gene. The V end lost 2 bases, the J end lost 0 bases, and 12 bases lay between the germline ends.

The CDR3 protein is CASSELSSGGYNEQFF. CDR3 sequence (DNA): TGTGCCAGCAGTGAACTTTCTAGCGGGGGCTACAATGAGCAGTTCTTC. The chain employs TRBV2 and TRBJ2-1; 10 bases align to TRBD2. J was trimmed by 3 bases and V by 2 bases; bases with no gene match: 4. The CDR3 is 16 residues long. Germline V gene lookup returns CDR1 SNHLY and CDR2 FYNNEI.